This T cell receptor beta chain is drawn from a study of control samples from healthy donors and cancer patients. The method was immunoSEQ multiplex PCR; TCRdb's version includes in-frame clones alone and lacks a portion of them. This sample has 140,000 or so clones; 91% occur once, and the top ten carry roughly 3.1%. Germline V gene data show CDR1 as SGHTS and CDR2 as YDEGEE. Trimming took 2 bases from V and 0 from J, leaving 12 bases between them. This CDR3 is built from 15 residues. The sample was blood. The source of this sequence is a man younger than 40 in good health. J is TRBJ2-7 and V is TRBV5-8; D may be TRBD1 or TRBD2 (5 bases each). DNA for the CDR3: TGTGCCAGCAGCTTCATCGGGACGGGCTCCTACGAGCAGTACTTC. Protein: CASSFIGTGSYEQYF.